This T cell receptor (beta chain) was recorded in a study of CD8+ T cells in alopecia areata. Study observations and caveats: Alopecia totalis/universalis scalp especially showed more expanded CD8+ clones than normal scalp. Possibly as an HLA-related effect, TCR sharing across patients appeared less clear than in mice.

This clone was detected a few times. The antigen is undetermined. Specimens obtained from alopecia areata patients comprised lesional scalp punch biopsies and peripheral blood. PBMCs yielded sorted CD4+ and CD8+ T cells. RNA, once extracted, was reverse transcribed into cDNA for use as the sequencing template. Sequencing was performed with immunoSEQ multiplex PCR; in TCRdb, only in-frame clones are kept and a portion is missing. In the table there are approximately 180,000 clones, over 55% of which are singletons. The CDR3 totals 12 residues. The V gene lost 8 bases and the J gene lost 10 bases, with 20 bases spanning the gap. Germline CDR1 reads SQVTM; CDR2 reads ANQGSEA.

This chain links TRBV29-1 with TRBJ1-1; D is undetermined. The clonotype was recovered from a human donor with alopecia areata. The specimen was CD4+ T cells sorted from blood, collected at week 0. The CDR3 loop reads CSYTHPQRTAFF. Here the CDR3 DNA reads TGCAGCTATACCCACCCCCAGCGAACAGCTTTCTTT.